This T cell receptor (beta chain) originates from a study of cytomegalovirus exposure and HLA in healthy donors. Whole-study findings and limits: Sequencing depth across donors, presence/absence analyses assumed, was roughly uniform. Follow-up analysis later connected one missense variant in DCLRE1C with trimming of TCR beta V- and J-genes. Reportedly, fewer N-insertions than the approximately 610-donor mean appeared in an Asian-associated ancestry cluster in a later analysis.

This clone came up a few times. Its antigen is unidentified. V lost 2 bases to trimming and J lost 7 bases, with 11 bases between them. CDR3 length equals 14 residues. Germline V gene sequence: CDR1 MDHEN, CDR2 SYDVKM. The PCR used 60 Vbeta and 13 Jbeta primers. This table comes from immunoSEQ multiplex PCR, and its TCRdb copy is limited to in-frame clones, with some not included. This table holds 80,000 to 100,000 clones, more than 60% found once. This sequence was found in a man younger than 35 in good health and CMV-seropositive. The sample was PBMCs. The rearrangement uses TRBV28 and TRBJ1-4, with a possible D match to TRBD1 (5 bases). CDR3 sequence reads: CASSLMGRPEKLFF. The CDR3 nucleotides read TGTGCCAGCAGTTTAATGGGGCGACCTGAAAAACTGTTTTTT.